This TCR beta chain was obtained from a study of CD8+ T cells in alopecia areata. Specimens obtained from alopecia areata patients comprised lesional scalp punch biopsies and peripheral blood. Extracted from the samples, RNA was reverse transcribed into cDNA to serve as the sequencing template. The data were produced by immunoSEQ multiplex PCR, yet TCRdb's version contains in-frame clones alone and is incomplete. The data contain over 8,500 clones, approximately 70% of them singletons. The germline V gene encodes CDR1 SEHNR and CDR2 FQNEAQ (reference sequence). This CDR3 region has 18 residues. V gave up 4 bases and J gave up 0 bases, with 21 bases separating them.

The sequence was collected from a human donor with alopecia areata. The V gene is TRBV7-9, the J gene TRBJ1-1; D uncertain. The specimen was skin. CDR3 region: CASSSLVNQRSMNTEAFF. CDR3 nucleotides: TGTGCCAGCAGCTCACTTGTTAACCAGAGGTCCATGAACACTGAAGCTTTCTTT.